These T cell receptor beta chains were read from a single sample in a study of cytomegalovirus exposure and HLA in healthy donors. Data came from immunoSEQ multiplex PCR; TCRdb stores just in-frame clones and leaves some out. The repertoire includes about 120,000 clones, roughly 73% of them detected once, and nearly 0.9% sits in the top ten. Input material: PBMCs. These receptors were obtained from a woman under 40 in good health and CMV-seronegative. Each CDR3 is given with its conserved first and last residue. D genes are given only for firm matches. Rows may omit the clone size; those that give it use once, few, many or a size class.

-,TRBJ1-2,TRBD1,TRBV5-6,TGTGCCAGCAGCTTGGTAGACAGGGACAGGGGTGACGGCTACACCTTC,CASSLVDRDRGDGYTF
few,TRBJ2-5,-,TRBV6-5,TGTGCCAGCGCCACCCCTGCGGGGGCCAAAGAGACCCAGTACTTC,CASATPAGAKETQYF
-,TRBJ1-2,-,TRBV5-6,TGTGCCAGCAGTGGTAGAGGATCCTATGGCTACACCTTC,CASSGRGSYGYTF
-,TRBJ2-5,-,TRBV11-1,TGTGCCAGCAGCCCAAGGACGCAGGCGGGTGAGACCCAGTACTTC,CASSPRTQAGETQYF
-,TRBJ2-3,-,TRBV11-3,TGTGCCAGCAGCTTCCCAGGAGATACGCAGTATTTT,CASSFPGDTQYF
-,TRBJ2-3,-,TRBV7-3,TGTGCCAGCAGAACCTCAGGGAACACAGATACGCAGTATTTT,CASRTSGNTDTQYF
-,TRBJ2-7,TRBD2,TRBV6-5,TGTGCCAGCAGCGCCCTTAGCGGGAGAAGGTACGAGCAGTACTTC,CASSALSGRRYEQYF
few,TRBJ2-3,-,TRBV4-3,TGCGCCAGCAGCCAAGATCGGGTATCCACAGATACGCAGTATTTT,CASSQDRVSTDTQYF
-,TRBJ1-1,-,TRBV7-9,TGTGCCAGCAGCCAATCCACTGAAGCTTTCTTT,CASSQSTEAFF
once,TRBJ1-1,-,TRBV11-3,TGTGCCAGCAGCTTAGGTGGGCGAATGAACACTGAAGCTTTCTTT,CASSLGGRMNTEAFF
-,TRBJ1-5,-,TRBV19,TGTGCCAGTAGTGAAGGGGGACCCAATCAGCCCCAGCATTTT,CASSEGGPNQPQHF
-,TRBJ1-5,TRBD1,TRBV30,TGTGCCTGGAGTCCCTGCCGGGACAGGTTTTGCAATCAGCCCCAGCATTTT,CAWSPCRDRFCNQPQHF
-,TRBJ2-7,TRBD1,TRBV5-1,TGCGCCAGCAGCAATGGACAGGCAGCGCCAGGCGACGAGCAGTACTTC,CASSNGQAAPGDEQYF
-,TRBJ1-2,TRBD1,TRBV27,TGTGCCAGCAGTTTATTGGGGACAGAGTATGGATCCGGCGGCTACACCTTC,CASSLLGTEYGSGGYTF
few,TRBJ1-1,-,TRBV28,TGTGCCAGCAGTTTTCCGGAGACTGAAGCTTTCTTT,CASSFPETEAFF
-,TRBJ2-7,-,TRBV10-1,TGCGCCAGCAGTTCTGGGTCCACGGTGGAGGAGCAGTACTTC,CASSSGSTVEEQYF
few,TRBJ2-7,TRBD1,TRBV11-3,TGTGCCAGCAGCTTAGGGACAGGCCCTACCTACGAGCAGTACTTC,CASSLGTGPTYEQYF
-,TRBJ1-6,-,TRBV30,TGTGCCTGGAATAGGGGTATGTGGGCACCCCTCCACTTT,CAWNRGMWAPLHF
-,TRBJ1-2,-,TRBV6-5,TGTGCCAGCAGTTACTCGCGGGCTAACTATGGCTACACCTTC,CASSYSRANYGYTF
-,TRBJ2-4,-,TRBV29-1,TGCAGCGTTGTCGGTCTCAAAAACATTCAGTACTTC,CSVVGLKNIQYF
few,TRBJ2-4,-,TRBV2,TGTGCCAGCATGGAGTTAGCCAAAAACATTCAGTACTTC,CASMELAKNIQYF
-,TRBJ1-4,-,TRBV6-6,TGTGCCAGCAGAAAAATAAGGGGCGATAATGAAAAACTGTTTTTT,CASRKIRGDNEKLFF
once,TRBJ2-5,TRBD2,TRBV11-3,TGTGCCAGCAGCTTAGAAGGAGCGGGGGGACAAGAGACCCAGTACTTC,CASSLEGAGGQETQYF
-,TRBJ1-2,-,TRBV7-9,TGTGCCAGCAGCTTAGTTGGCAGGATTAACTATGGCTACACCTTC,CASSLVGRINYGYTF
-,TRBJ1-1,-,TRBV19,TGTGCCAGTAGTATAATTTACACAGAGAACACTGAAGCTTTCTTT,CASSIIYTENTEAFF
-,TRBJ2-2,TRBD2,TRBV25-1,TGTGCCAGCAACCCGGGACTAGGTCTAGGCGGGGAGCTGTTTTTT,CASNPGLGLGGELFF
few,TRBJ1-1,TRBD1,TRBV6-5,TGTGCCAGCAGAATGGGACAGGCGGAGGACACTGAAGCTTTCTTT,CASRMGQAEDTEAFF
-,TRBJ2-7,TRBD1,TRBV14,TGTGCCAGCAGCGACACAGGGGAATTCTTCTACGAGCAGTACTTC,CASSDTGEFFYEQYF
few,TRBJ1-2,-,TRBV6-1,TGTGCCAGCAGTGAACCAGGGTACGTCTATGGCTACACCTTC,CASSEPGYVYGYTF
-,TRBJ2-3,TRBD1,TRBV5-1,TGCGCCAGCAGCTCCGGGACAGGGGCCACAGATACGCAGTATTTT,CASSSGTGATDTQYF
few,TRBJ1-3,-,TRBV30,TGTGCCTGGAGGTCCTCGCAGGGCTATTTACGAAACACCATATATTTT,CAWRSSQGYLRNTIYF
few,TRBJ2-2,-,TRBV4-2,TGTGCCAGCAGCCGCCACGGGGGGGAGCTGTTTTTT,CASSRHGGELFF
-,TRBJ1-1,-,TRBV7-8,TGTGCCAGCAGCTTAGTCCACCAGGGGACTGAAGCTTTCTTT,CASSLVHQGTEAFF
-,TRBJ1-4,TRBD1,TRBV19,TGTGCCAGTAGTATTCAGGGGGCAACTAATGAAAAACTGTTTTTT,CASSIQGATNEKLFF
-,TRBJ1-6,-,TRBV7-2,TGTGCCAGCAGCTATTCCACGACAGCCTATTATTCACCCCTCCACTTT,CASSYSTTAYYSPLHF
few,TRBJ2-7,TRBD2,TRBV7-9,TGTGCCAGCAGCCCTCCAAGCGGGACCCACGAGCAGTACTTC,CASSPPSGTHEQYF
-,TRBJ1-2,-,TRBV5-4,TGTGCCAGCAGCTCCCTGGCTGACAAACCCTATGGCTACACCTTC,CASSSLADKPYGYTF
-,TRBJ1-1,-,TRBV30,TGTGCCTGGGCGATCACTGGGGGGGGCACTGAAGCTTTCTTT,CAWAITGGGTEAFF
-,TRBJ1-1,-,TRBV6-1,TGTGCCAGCAGTGAAGACTACTTGCGGGAAGCTTTCTTT,CASSEDYLREAFF
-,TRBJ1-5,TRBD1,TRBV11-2,TGTGCCAGCAGCTCAGGGGGATATCGCAATCAGCCCCAGCATTTT,CASSSGGYRNQPQHF
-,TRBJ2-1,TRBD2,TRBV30,TGTGCCTGGAATAAACTAGCGGGAGGTTTTGAGCAGTTCTTC,CAWNKLAGGFEQFF
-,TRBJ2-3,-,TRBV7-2,TGTGCCAGCAGCTTAGTCGGAGGCCGAGATACGCAGTATTTT,CASSLVGGRDTQYF